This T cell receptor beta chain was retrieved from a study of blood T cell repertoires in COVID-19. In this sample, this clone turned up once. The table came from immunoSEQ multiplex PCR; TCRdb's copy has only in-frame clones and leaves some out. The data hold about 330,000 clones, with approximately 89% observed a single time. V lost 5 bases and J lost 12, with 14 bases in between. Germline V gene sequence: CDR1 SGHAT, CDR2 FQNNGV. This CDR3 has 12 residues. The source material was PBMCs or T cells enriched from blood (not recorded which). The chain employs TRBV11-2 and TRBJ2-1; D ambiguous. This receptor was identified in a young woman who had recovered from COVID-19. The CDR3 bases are TGTGCCAGCAGCCTTGGCCCCTTTGGGCAGTTCTTC. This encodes CASSLGPFGQFF.